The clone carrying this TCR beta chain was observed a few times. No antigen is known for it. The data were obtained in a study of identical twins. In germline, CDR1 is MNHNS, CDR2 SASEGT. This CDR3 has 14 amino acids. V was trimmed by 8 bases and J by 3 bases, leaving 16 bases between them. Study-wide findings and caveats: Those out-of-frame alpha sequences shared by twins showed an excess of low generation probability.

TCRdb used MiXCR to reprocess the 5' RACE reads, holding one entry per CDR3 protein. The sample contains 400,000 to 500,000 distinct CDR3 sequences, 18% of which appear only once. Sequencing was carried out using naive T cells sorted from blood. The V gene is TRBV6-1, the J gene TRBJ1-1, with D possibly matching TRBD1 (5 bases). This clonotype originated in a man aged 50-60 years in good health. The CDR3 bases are TGTGCCAGCGGGCGTGAGGGGTTCGACACTGAAGCTTTCTTT. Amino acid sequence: CASGREGFDTEAFF.